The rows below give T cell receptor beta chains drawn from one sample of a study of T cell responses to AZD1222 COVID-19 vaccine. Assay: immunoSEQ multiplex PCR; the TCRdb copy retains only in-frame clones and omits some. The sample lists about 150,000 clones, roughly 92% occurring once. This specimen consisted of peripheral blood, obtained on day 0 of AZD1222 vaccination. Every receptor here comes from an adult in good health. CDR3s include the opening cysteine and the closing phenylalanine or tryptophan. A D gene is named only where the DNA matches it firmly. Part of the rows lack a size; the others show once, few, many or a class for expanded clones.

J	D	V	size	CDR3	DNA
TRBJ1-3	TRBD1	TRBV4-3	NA	CASSQGAGGTGNTIYF	TGCGCCAGCAGCCAAGGAGCAGGGGGGACTGGAAACACCATATATTTT
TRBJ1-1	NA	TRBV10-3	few	CATRRGAFTEAFF	TGTGCCACCCGCCGGGGGGCATTCACTGAAGCTTTCTTT
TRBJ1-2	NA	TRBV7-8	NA	CASSLGGSGTYGYTF	TGTGCCAGCAGCTTAGGGGGGAGTGGAACCTATGGCTACACCTTC
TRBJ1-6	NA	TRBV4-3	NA	CASSLGENNSPLHF	TGCGCCAGCAGCCTAGGGGAAAACAATTCACCCCTCCACTTT
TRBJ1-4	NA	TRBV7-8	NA	CASSGLTTNEKLFF	TGTGCCAGCAGCGGTCTGACAACTAATGAAAAACTGTTTTTT
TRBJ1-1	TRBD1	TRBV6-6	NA	CASIHGQGAITEAFF	TGTGCCAGCATCCACGGACAGGGGGCGATCACTGAAGCTTTCTTT
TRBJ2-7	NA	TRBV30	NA	CAWSPPGMGYEQYF	TGTGCCTGGAGCCCCCCAGGGATGGGCTACGAGCAGTACTTC
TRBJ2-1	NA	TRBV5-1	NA	CASSLEGIEQFF	TGCGCCAGCAGCTTGGAGGGCATTGAGCAGTTCTTC
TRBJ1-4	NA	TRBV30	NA	CAWGRRGVKEKLFF	TGTGCCTGGGGGCGGCGGGGGGTAAAGGAAAAACTGTTTTTT
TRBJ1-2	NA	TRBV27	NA	CASSWGLGNSGYTF	TGTGCCAGCAGTTGGGGTCTAGGGAATTCAGGCTACACCTTC
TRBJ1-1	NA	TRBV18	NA	CASSWAGALGTEAFF	TGTGCCAGCTCATGGGCGGGGGCCCTGGGGACTGAAGCTTTCTTT
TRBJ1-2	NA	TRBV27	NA	CASSLVGVGGYTF	TGTGCCAGCAGTTTAGTCGGGGTGGGTGGCTACACCTTC
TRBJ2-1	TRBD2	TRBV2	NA	CASSVFLAGGGEQFF	TGTGCCAGCAGTGTCTTCCTAGCGGGAGGTGGTGAGCAGTTCTTC
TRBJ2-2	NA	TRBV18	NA	CASSPRTVNTGELFF	TGTGCCAGCTCACCTCGGACAGTGAACACCGGGGAGCTGTTTTTT
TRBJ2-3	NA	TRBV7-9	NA	CASSLGRTDTQYF	TGTGCCAGCAGCTTGGGACGAACAGATACGCAGTATTTT
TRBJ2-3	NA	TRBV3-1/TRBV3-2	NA	CASRGTDTQYF	TGTGCCAGCAGGGGGACAGATACGCAGTATTTT
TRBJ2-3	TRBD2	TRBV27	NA	CASVQAGSGLSTDTQYF	TGTGCCAGCGTCCAGGCCGGTAGCGGGCTTAGCACAGATACGCAGTATTTT
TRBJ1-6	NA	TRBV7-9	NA	CASSLLGSPLHF	TGTGCCAGCAGCTTATTAGGGTCACCCCTCCACTTT
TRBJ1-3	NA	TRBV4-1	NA	CASSQESLVGGRHYLSGNTIYF	TGCGCCAGCAGCCAAGAATCCCTTGTTGGGGGCCGACACTACCTCTCTGGAAACACCATATATTTT
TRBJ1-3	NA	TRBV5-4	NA	CASSLRGRGGNTIYF	TGTGCCAGCAGCCTAAGGGGAAGGGGAGGAAACACCATATATTTT
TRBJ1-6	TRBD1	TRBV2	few	CASRSRTGGRSPLHF	TGTGCCAGCAGATCCCGGACAGGGGGGAGATCACCCCTCCACTTT
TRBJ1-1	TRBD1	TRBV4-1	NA	CASSQERTGEAFF	TGCGCCAGCAGCCAAGAGCGGACAGGAGAAGCTTTCTTT